This TCR beta chain stems from a study of T cell clonality in common variable immunodeficiency. Trimming took off 1 base at V and 4 bases at J, with 13 bases between the two ends. Germline loops: CDR1 DFQATT, CDR2 SNEGSKA (reference sequence). The CDR3 length is 14 residues. Only in-frame clones appear in the TCRdb table, and some are missing; sequencing was by immunoSEQ multiplex PCR. The table lists about 39,000 clones, with no singletons. This clone showed up many times. The read ends 3 residues early relative to the CDR3; the germline J gene fills the gap. V usage is TRBV20-1 and J usage is TRBJ2-5; weak D call: TRBD2 (5 bases). The source material was peripheral blood mononuclear cells. The source of this sequence is a person between 18 and 75 years old in good health. The CDR3 DNA, read in part, is TGCAGTGCTAGAGTGGCGGGCTCGCGAGAGACC. Residues: CSARVAGSRET. The full CDR3 protein reads CSARVAGSRETQYF.